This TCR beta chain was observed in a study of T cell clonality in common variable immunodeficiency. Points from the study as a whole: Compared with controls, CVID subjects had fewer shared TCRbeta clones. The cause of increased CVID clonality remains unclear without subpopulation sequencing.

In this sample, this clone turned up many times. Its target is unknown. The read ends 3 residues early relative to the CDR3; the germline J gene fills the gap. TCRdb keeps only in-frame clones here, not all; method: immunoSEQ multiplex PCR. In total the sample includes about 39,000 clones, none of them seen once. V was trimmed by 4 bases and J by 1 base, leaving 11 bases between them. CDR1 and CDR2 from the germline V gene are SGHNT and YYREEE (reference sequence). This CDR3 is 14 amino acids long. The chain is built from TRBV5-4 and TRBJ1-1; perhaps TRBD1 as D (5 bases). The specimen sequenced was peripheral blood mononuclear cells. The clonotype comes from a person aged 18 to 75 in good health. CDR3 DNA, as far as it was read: TGTGCCAGCAGCCGCGGGGGGAGGAACACTGAA. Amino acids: CASSRGGRNTE. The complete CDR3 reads CASSRGGRNTEAFF.